This TCR beta chain appears in the sequencing data of a study of regulatory T cells in long-lasting Graves disease. Library construction for TCR beta used iRepertoire HTBI primers and Arm-PCR of CDR3 regions. TCRdb reprocessed the multiplex PCR reads with MiXCR, giving one entry per CDR3 protein. This sample has roughly 610,000 distinct CDR3 sequences, with about 16% found just once. CDR3 length: 16 amino acids. With 3 bases removed from V and 3 bases from J, the gap between germline ends came to 19 bases. CDR1 SGDLS and CDR2 YYNGEE come from the germline V gene. Of note for this clonotype: Its specificity is unknown.

Study-wide points: The study examined only peripheral blood, not thyroid tissue.

Time point indicated: newly diagnosed GD, antithyroid drugs for less than 3 months. PBMCs were the source of the RNA used for TCR sequencing. These data also formed part of another study, on T cells in Graves' hyperthyroidism and ophthalmopathy. From that report: Any patient presenting with uncontrolled infection, other autoimmune disease, pregnancy or lactation was left out. A first-round RT-PCR of the TCR CDR3 used the HTBI primer set. Ophthalmopathy cases were set apart from stable hyperthyroidism by a 13 V-J model.

The chain links TRBV9 to TRBJ2-7; no firm D call. The material was peripheral blood mononuclear cells (PBMCs), obtained at new diagnosis, from a patient treated with antithyroid drugs. This TCR came from a man younger than 35 with Graves disease. The CDR3 nucleotides are TGTGCCAGCAGCGCGGACCCGTCGGTTGGGATCTACGAGCAGTACTTC. Translating it yields CASSADPSVGIYEQYF.